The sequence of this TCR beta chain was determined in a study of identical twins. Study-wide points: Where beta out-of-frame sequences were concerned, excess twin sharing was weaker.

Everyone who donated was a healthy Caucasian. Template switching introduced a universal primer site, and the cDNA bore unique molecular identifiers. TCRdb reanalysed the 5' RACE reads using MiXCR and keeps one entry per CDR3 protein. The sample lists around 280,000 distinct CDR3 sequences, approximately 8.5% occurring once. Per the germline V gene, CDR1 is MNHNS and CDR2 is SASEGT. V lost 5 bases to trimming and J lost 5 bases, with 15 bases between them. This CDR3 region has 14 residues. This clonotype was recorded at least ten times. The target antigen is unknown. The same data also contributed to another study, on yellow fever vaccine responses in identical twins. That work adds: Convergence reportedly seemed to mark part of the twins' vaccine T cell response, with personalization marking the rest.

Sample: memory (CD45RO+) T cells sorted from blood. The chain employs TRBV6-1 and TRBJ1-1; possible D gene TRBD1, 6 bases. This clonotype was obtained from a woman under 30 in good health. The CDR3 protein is CASSPPGHLTEAFF. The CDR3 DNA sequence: TGTGCCAGCAGTCCTCCGGGACACCTGACTGAAGCTTTCTTT.